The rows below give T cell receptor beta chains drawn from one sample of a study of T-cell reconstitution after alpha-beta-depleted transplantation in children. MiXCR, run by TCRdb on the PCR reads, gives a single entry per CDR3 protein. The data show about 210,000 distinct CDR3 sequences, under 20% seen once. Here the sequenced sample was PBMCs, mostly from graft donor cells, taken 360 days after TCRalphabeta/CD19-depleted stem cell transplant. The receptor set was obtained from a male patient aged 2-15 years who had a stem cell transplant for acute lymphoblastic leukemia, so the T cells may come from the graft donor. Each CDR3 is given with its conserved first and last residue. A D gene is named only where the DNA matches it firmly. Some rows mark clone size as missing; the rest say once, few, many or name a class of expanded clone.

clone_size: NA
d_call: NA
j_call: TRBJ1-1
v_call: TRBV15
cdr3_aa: CATSRESGRIFEAFF
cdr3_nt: TGTGCCACCAGCAGAGAATCGGGGCGGATATTTGAAGCTTTCTTT

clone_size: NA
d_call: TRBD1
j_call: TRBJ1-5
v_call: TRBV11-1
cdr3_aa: CASSSGGGTGGNQPQHF
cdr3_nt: TGTGCCAGCAGCTCGGGCGGCGGGACAGGGGGGAATCAGCCCCAGCATTTT

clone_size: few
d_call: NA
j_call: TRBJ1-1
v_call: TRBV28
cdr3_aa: CASSLFRWGGNTEAFF
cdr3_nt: TGTGCCAGCAGTTTATTCAGGTGGGGGGGGAACACTGAAGCTTTCTTT

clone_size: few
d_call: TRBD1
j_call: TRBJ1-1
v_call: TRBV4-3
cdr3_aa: CASSQDALDRGMVAFF
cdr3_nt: TGCGCCAGCAGCCAAGACGCTTTGGACAGGGGGATGGTAGCTTTCTTT

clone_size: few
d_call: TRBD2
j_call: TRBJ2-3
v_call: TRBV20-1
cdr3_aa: CSAEPIAGGSMGTDTQYF
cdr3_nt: TGCAGTGCGGAACCGATAGCGGGGGGCTCGATGGGCACAGATACGCAGTATTTT

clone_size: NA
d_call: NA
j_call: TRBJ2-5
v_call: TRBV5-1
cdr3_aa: CASSLAGPGTPETQYF
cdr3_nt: TGCGCCAGCAGCTTGGCCGGCCCGGGGACCCCAGAGACCCAGTACTTC

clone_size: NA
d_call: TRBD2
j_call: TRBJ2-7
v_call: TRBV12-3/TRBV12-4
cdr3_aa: CASSQRSGGREHEQYF
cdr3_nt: TGTGCCAGCAGCCAACGGTCGGGGGGGCGCGAACACGAGCAGTACTTC

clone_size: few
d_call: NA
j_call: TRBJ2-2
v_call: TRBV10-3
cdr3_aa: CAISGGPNTGELFF
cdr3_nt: TGTGCCATCAGCGGGGGGCCGAACACCGGGGAGCTGTTTTTT

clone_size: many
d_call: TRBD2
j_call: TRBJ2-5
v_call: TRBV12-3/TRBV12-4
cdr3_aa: CASSKVTSGPGETQYF
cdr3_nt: TGTGCCAGCAGCAAAGTAACTAGCGGCCCAGGGGAGACCCAGTACTTC

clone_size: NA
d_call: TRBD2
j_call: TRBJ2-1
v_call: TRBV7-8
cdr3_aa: CASSLGLAGVGNEQFF
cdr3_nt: TGTGCCAGCAGCTTAGGACTAGCGGGAGTTGGTAATGAGCAGTTCTTC

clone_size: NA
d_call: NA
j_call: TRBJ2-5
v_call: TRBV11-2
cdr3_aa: CASSPPPGRDRETQYF
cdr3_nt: TGTGCCAGCAGCCCGCCCCCGGGGAGGGACAGAGAGACCCAGTACTTC

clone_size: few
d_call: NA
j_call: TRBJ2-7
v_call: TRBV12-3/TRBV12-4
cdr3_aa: CASSPSVPYEQYF
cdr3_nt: TGTGCCAGCAGCCCGAGTGTTCCCTACGAGCAGTACTTC

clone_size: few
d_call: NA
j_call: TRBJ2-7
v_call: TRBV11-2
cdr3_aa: CASSLAPDRQYEQYF
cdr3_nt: TGTGCCAGCAGCTTAGCCCCCGACAGACAATACGAGCAGTACTTC

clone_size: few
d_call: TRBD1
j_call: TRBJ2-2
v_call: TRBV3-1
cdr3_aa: CASSQARRQQGTGELFF
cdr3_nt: TGTGCCAGCAGCCAAGCGCGAAGGCAACAGGGGACCGGGGAGCTGTTTTTT

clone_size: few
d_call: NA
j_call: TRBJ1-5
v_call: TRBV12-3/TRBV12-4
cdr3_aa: CASSNQNSNQPQHF
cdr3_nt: TGTGCCAGCAGTAATCAGAATAGCAATCAGCCCCAGCATTTT

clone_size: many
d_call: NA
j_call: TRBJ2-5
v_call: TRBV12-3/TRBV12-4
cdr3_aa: CASSLPRILQETQYF
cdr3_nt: TGTGCCAGCAGTTTACCTAGGATCCTACAAGAGACCCAGTACTTC

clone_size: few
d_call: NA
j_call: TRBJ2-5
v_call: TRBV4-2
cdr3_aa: CASSQDYGERETQYF
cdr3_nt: TGTGCCAGCAGCCAAGATTACGGGGAGAGGGAGACCCAGTACTTC

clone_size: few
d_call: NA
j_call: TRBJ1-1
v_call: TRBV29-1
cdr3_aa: CSVENWNTEAFF
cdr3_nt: TGCAGCGTTGAGAATTGGAACACTGAAGCTTTCTTT

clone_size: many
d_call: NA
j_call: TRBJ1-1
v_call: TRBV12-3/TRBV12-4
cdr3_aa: CASSLRLEAFF
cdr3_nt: TGTGCCAGCAGTTTGAGGCTGGAAGCTTTCTTT

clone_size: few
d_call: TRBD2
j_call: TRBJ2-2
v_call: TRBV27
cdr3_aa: CASTSGLAGTNTGELFF
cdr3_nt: TGTGCCAGCACCTCGGGGCTAGCGGGGACGAACACCGGGGAGCTGTTTTTT

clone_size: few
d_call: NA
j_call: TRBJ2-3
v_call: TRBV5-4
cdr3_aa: CASSSPEGTQYF
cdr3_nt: TGTGCCAGCAGCTCCCCGGAGGGTACGCAGTATTTT

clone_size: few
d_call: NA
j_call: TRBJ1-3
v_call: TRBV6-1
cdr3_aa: CASRPTSSGNTIYF
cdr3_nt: TGTGCCAGCAGACCTACAAGCTCTGGAAACACCATATATTTT

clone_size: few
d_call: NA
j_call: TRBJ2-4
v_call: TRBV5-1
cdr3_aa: CASSIGQIAKNIQYF
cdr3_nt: TGCGCCAGCAGCATTGGACAGATAGCCAAAAACATTCAGTACTTC

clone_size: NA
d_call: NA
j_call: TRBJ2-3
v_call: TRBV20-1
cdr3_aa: CSARDRDLWRTDTQYF
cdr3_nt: TGCAGTGCTAGAGATCGGGACCTCTGGCGCACAGATACGCAGTATTTT

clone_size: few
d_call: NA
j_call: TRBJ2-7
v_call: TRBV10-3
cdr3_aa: CAISDRVDSYEQYF
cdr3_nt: TGTGCCATCAGCGATCGGGTCGACTCCTACGAGCAGTACTTC

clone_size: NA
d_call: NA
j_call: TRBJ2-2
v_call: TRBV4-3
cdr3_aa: CASSQDGLAGTGELFF
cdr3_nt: TGCGCCAGCAGCCAAGATGGGCTCGCTGGCACCGGGGAGCTGTTTTTT

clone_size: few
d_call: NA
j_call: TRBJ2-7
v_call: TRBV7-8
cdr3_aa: CASSPNPDRIYEQYF
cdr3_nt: TGTGCCAGCAGCCCGAACCCCGACAGGATCTACGAGCAGTACTTC

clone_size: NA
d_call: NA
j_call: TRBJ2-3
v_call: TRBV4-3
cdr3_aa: CASSQEHYGSTDTQYF
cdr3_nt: TGCGCCAGCAGCCAAGAGCACTACGGGAGCACAGATACGCAGTATTTT

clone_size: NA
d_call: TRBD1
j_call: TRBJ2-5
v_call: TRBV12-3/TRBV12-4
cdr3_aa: CASNTGERETQYF
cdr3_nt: TGTGCCAGTAACACAGGGGAAAGAGAGACCCAGTACTTC

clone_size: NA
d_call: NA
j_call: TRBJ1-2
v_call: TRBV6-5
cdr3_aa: CASSYSMGRGGYTF
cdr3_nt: TGTGCCAGCAGTTACTCGATGGGTAGGGGAGGCTACACCTTC

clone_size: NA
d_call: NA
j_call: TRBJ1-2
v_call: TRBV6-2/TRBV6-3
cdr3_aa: CASSYPPGRYYGYTF
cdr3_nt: TGTGCCAGCAGTTACCCTCCCGGCAGGTACTATGGCTACACCTTC

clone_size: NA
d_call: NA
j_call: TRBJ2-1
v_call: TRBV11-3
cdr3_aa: CASSPGGWASYDEQFF
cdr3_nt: TGTGCCAGCAGCCCTGGCGGGTGGGCTAGCTACGATGAGCAGTTCTTC

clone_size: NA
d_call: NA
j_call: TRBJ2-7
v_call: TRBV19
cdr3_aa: CASSSGGADIYEQYF
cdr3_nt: TGTGCCAGTAGTTCCGGGGGCGCAGATATCTACGAGCAGTACTTC

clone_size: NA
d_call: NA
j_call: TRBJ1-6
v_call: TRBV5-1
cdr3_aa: CASSKRTASYNSPLHF
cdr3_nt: TGCGCCAGCAGCAAAAGGACAGCCTCCTATAATTCACCCCTCCACTTT

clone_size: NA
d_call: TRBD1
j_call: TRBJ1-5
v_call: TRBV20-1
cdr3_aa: CSAGTGWEPQHF
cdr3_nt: TGCAGTGCCGGGACAGGTTGGGAGCCCCAGCATTTT

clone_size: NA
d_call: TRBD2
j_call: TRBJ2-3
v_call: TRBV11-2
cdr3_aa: CASRGLAGGQVTTDTQYF
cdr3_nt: TGTGCCAGCAGAGGACTAGCGGGGGGGCAAGTAACCACAGATACGCAGTATTTT

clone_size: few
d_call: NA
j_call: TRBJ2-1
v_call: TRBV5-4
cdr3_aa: CASSRGSQDEQFF
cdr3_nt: TGTGCCAGCAGCCGAGGGTCTCAGGATGAGCAGTTCTTC

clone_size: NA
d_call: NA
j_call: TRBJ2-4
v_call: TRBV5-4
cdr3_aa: CASSARTTANIQYF
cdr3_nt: TGTGCCAGCAGCGCAAGGACCACAGCGAACATTCAGTACTTC

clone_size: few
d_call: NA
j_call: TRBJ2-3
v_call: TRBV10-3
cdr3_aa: CAIKGDAAYTQYF
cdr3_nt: TGTGCCATCAAGGGCGACGCTGCCTACACGCAGTATTTT

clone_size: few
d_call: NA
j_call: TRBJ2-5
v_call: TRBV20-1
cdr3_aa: CSARGGAGVRDRGSVVKTQYF
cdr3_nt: TGCAGTGCTAGGGGGGGGGCGGGAGTTCGAGATAGGGGCAGTGTGGTGAAGACCCAGTACTTC

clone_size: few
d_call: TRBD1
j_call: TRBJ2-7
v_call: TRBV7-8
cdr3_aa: CASSHRQGHEQYF
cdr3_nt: TGTGCCAGCAGCCATAGACAGGGCCACGAGCAGTACTTC

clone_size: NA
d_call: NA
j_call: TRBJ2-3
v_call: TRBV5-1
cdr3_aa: CASSLDRPSVSTDTQYF
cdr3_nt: TGCGCCAGCAGCTTGGACCGCCCTAGCGTAAGCACAGATACGCAGTATTTT

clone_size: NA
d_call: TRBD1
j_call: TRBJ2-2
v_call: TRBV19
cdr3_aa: CASIRQGARTGELFF
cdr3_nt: TGTGCCAGTATCAGACAGGGGGCTAGGACCGGGGAGCTGTTTTTT

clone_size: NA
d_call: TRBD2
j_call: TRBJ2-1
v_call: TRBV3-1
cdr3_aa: CASSHPGRKYNEQFF
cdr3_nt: TGTGCCAGCAGCCATCCCGGGAGGAAATACAATGAGCAGTTCTTC

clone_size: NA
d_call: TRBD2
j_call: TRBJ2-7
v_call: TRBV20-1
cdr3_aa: CSAQLNSGGYEQYF
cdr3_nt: TGCAGTGCCCAGCTAAATAGCGGGGGCTACGAGCAGTACTTC

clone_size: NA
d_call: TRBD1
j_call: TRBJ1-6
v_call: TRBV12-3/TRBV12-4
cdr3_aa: CASSPGFGQGVRSPLHF
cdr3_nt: TGTGCCAGCAGTCCCGGGTTCGGGCAGGGGGTTAGATCACCCCTCCACTTT

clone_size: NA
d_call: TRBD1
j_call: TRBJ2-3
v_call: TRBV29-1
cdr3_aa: CSVHVWTGGTDTQYF
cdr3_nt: TGCAGCGTCCACGTCTGGACAGGGGGGACAGATACGCAGTATTTT

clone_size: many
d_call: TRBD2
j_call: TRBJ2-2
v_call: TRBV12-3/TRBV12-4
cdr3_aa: CASSRTSGGGTGELFF
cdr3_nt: TGTGCCAGCAGCCGAACTAGCGGGGGCGGTACCGGGGAGCTGTTTTTT

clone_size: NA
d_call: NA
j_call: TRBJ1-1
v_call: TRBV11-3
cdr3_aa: CASSLLQENTEAFF
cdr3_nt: TGTGCCAGCAGCCTACTACAGGAGAACACTGAAGCTTTCTTT

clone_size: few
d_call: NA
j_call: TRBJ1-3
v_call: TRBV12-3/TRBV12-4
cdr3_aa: CASSHPGGLSGNTIYF
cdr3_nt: TGTGCCAGCAGTCACCCGGGGGGGCTCTCTGGAAACACCATATATTTT

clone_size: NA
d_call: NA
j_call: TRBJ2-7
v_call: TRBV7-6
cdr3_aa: CASGFPGGGNEQYF
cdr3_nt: TGTGCCAGCGGTTTCCCGGGGGGCGGCAACGAGCAGTACTTC

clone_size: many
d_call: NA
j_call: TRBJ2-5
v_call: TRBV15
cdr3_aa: CATSRQGVGETQYF
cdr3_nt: TGTGCCACCAGCAGGCAGGGAGTAGGGGAGACCCAGTACTTC

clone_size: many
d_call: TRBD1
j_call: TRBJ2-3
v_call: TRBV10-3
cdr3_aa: CAIREQGASDTQYF
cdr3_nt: TGTGCCATCAGGGAACAGGGGGCTTCAGATACGCAGTATTTT

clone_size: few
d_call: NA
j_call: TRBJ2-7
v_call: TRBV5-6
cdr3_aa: CASSSEDRWEQYF
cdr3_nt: TGTGCCAGCAGTTCTGAGGACAGATGGGAGCAGTACTTC

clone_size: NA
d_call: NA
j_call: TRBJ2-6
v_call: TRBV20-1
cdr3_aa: CSAWGQGLNSGANVLTF
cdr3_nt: TGCAGTGCCTGGGGCCAGGGGCTTAACTCTGGGGCCAACGTCCTGACTTTC

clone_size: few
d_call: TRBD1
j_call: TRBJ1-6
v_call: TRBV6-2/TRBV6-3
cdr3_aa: CASQGTVNSPLHF
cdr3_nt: TGTGCCAGCCAGGGGACAGTCAATTCACCCCTCCACTTT

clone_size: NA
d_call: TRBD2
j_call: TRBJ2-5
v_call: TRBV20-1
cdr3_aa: CSARDLASGRETQYF
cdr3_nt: TGCAGTGCTAGAGATTTGGCTAGCGGGAGAGAGACCCAGTACTTC

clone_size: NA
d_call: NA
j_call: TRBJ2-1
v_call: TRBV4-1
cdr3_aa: CASSQDGSRQFF
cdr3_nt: TGCGCCAGCAGCCAAGATGGGAGTCGGCAGTTCTTC

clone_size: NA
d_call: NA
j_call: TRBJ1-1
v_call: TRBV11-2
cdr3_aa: CASSLGVGEGGMNTEAFF
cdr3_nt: TGTGCCAGCAGCCTCGGGGTGGGGGAAGGGGGGATGAACACTGAAGCTTTCTTT